The TCR beta chain described here comes from a study of T cell repertoires in MIS-A myocarditis. The method was immunoSEQ multiplex PCR; TCRdb's version includes in-frame clones alone and lacks a portion of them. The data hold about 5,800 clones, with approximately 84% observed a single time. The CDR3 is 16 amino acids. Germline V gene sequence: CDR1 LNHDA, CDR2 SQIVND (reference sequence). J lost 7 bases, V lost 4 bases, and 6 bases had no gene match. The receptor's source is a young man with fulminant myocarditis from multisystem inflammatory syndrome in adults (MIS-A) after COVID-19. The J gene is TRBJ2-1, the V gene TRBV19; the match to TRBD2 covers 14 bases. The sequenced material came from interventricular septum heart tissue obtained at autopsy. The CDR3 region has the DNA TGTGCCAGTAGTACAGCAGGGACTAGCGGGAGTAATGAGCAGTTCTTC. Translation: CASSTAGTSGSNEQFF. Drawing the rest from reference TRBV19 and TRBJ2-1, the complete variable domain is DGGITQSPKYLFRKEGQNVTLSCEQNLNHDAMYWYRQDPGQGLRLIYYSQIVNDFQKGDIAEGYSVSREKKESFPLTVTSAQKNPTAFYLCASSTAGTSGSNEQFFGPGTRLTVL.